The 14 T cell receptor beta chains given below trace back to one sample, sequenced in a study of blood T cell repertoires in COVID-19. Assay used: immunoSEQ multiplex PCR; TCRdb lists only in-frame clones, some missing. Of 85,000 to 100,000 clones listed, 81% were seen once; the top ten hold more than 4%. Sequencing was done on a sample of peripheral blood. Source of these receptors: an elderly man with COVID-19, enrolled during active disease.

In this sample, this clone turned up a few times. This sequence joins TRBV5-5 and TRBJ2-1; TRBD2 matches at 9 bases. In germline, CDR1 is SGHKS, CDR2 YYEKEE (reference sequence). The CDR3 covers 14 residues. J gave up 8 bases and V 1 base, and 4 bases lay outside the gene matches. CDR3 sequence (DNA): TGTGCCAGCAGCTTGAGAGCGGGGGGCGATGAGCAGTTCTTC. Residues: CASSLRAGGDEQFF.

V and J are TRBV7-2 and TRBJ2-1, with 10 bases fitting TRBD2. The trim removed 5 bases at V and 3 bases at J, leaving 7 bases unmatched. The CDR3 runs to 16 residues. Germline values: CDR1 SGHTA, CDR2 FQGNSA. Here the CDR3 DNA reads TGTGCCAGCAGCCCTAGCGGGAGTGGGGGCTACAATGAGCAGTTCTTC. Protein sequence: CASSPSGSGGYNEQFF.

V gene TRBV3-1 (or the pseudogene TRBV3-2) combines with J gene TRBJ2-7; D is uncertain. V was cut by 3 bases and J by 7 bases, with 19 bases left in between. The CDR3 is made up of 15 amino acids. Per the germline V gene, CDR1 is LGHDT and CDR2 is YNNKEL (reference sequence). The chain's CDR3 is CASSQSGSRPEEQYF. Written as DNA, the CDR3 is TGTGCCAGCAGCCAGTCTGGATCCAGGCCTGAGGAGCAGTACTTC.

The chain joins TRBV6-1 to TRBJ1-5; D uncertain. The germline gives CDR1 MNHNS, CDR2 SASEGT. Trimming removed 7 bases at V and 3 bases at J, with 10 bases between. The CDR3 loop spans 13 amino acids. CDR3 loop: CASTYSVNQPQHF. For the CDR3, the DNA is TGTGCCAGCACGTACAGTGTCAATCAGCCCCAGCATTTT.

V and J are TRBV30 and TRBJ1-5; 10 bases are a match to TRBD1. V lost 4 bases to trimming and J lost 7 bases; unmatched junction nucleotides: 13. The CDR3 sequence is 16 residues long. In germline, CDR1 is GTSNPN, CDR2 SVGIG (reference sequence). CDR3 in DNA: TGTGCCTGGAACCCGACCGGGACAGGGGTAGGGCAGCCCCAGCATTTT. It encodes CAWNPTGTGVGQPQHF.

This clone was found a few times. As DNA, the CDR3 is TGTGCCAGCAGCTTGGGGGACAGGGTCGGTTCACCCCTCCACTTT. Its protein product is CASSLGDRVGSPLHF. The chain employs TRBV5-5 and TRBJ1-6; TRBD1 aligns across 9 bases. This CDR3 region has 15 residues. J gave up 9 bases and V 0 bases, and 4 bases lay outside the gene matches. Per germline, CDR1 SGHKS and CDR2 YYEKEE (reference sequence).

The chain couples TRBV3-1 (or the pseudogene TRBV3-2) to TRBJ1-2; weak D call: TRBD1 (6 bases). The CDR3 contains 15 residues. CDR1 and CDR2 from the germline V gene are LGHDT and YNNKEL (reference sequence). V was pared by 1 base and J by 5 bases, with 14 bases between. CDR3 residues: CASSQATTGPYGYTF. The CDR3 bases are TGTGCCAGCAGCCAAGCTACGACAGGCCCTTATGGCTACACCTTC.

This clone was counted a few times. The CDR3, as DNA: TGTGCCACCAGCAGAGATTTATCGCCAGGGAGGCGCACAGATACGCAGTATTTT. It encodes CATSRDLSPGRRTDTQYF. This chain links TRBV15 with TRBJ2-3, with D possibly matching TRBD2 (6 bases). This CDR3 spans 18 amino acids. Between the trimmed V and J ends, which lost 0 bases and 1 base, there was a span of 17 bases. Germline loops: CDR1 LNHNV, CDR2 YYDKDF (reference sequence).

This chain connects TRBV18 to TRBJ2-7; 12 nucleotides agree with TRBD1. J was trimmed by 6 bases and V by 8 bases; bases with no gene match: 8. Germline loops: CDR1 KGHSH, CDR2 LQKENI. This CDR3 is built from 14 residues. CDR3 loop: CASTPGTGGGEQYF. The CDR3 DNA follows: TGTGCCAGCACCCCCGGGACAGGGGGCGGCGAGCAGTACTTC.

The gene calls are TRBV28 and TRBJ1-6; tentatively, D is TRBD1 (6 bases). V gave up 3 bases and J gave up 2 bases, with 17 bases separating them. Germline V lookup: CDR1 MDHEN, CDR2 SYDVKM. The CDR3 has 18 amino acids. DNA for the CDR3: TGTGCCAGCAGTTTTGCGTTCTACAGGGATCCCTATAATTCACCCCTCCACTTT. Protein: CASSFAFYRDPYNSPLHF.

V gene TRBV30 combines with J gene TRBJ2-7, with 11 nucleotides matching TRBD2. The CDR3 length is 15 residues. Germline trimming cut 0 bases from V and 5 bases from J; bases unmatched to any gene: 6. Germline CDR1 and CDR2: GTSNPN and SVGIG (reference sequence). The CDR3 loop is CAWSVGLAGGDEQYF. The CDR3 nucleotides are TGTGCCTGGAGTGTGGGTCTAGCGGGAGGCGACGAGCAGTACTTC. The variable domain in full, with the rest retrieved from reference TRBV30 and TRBJ2-7, is SQTIHQWPATLVQPVGSPLSLECTVEGTSNPNLYWYRQAAGRGLQLLFYSVGIGQISSEVPQNLSASRPQDRQFILSSKKLLLSDSGFYLCAWSVGLAGGDEQYFGPGTRLTVT.

The chain joins TRBV11-2 to TRBJ1-6; maybe TRBD1 (5 bases). Germline CDR1 and CDR2: SGHAT and FQNNGV. There are 16 residues in the CDR3. V was pared by 1 base and J by 4 bases, with 11 bases between. CDR3 in amino acids: CASSLVGGRYNSPLHF. The CDR3 DNA sequence: TGTGCCAGCAGCTTAGTGGGGGGAAGATATAATTCACCCCTCCACTTT.

The V call is TRBV28, the J call TRBJ2-1; 12 positions match TRBD2. CDR1 and CDR2 from the germline V gene are MDHEN and SYDVKM. The CDR3 length is 20 residues. The V and J ends lost 1 base and 4 bases, in that order; junction bases with no gene match: 14. CDR3 in amino acids: CASSLFMQLQLAGGYNEQFF. The CDR3 DNA reads as TGTGCCAGCAGTTTATTTATGCAGCTACAACTAGCGGGAGGATACAATGAGCAGTTCTTC. Full variable domain (missing parts from reference TRBV28 and TRBJ2-1): DVKVTQSSRYLVKRTGEKVFLECVQDMDHENMFWYRQDPGLGLRLIYFSYDVKMKEKGDIPEGYSVSREKKERFSLILESASTNQTSMYLCASSLFMQLQLAGGYNEQFFGPGTRLTVL.

For the CDR3, the DNA is TGTGCCAGCAGGGGAGGCGGGAGGACTGCCTACGAGCAGTACTTC. It encodes CASRGGGRTAYEQYF. J is TRBJ2-7 and V is TRBV2, with 8 bases that match TRBD2. The CDR3 sequence is 15 residues long. Germline V CDR1 and CDR2: SNHLY, FYNNEI. The junction had 9 bases not matched to a gene; V was cut back by 6 bases and J by 2 bases.